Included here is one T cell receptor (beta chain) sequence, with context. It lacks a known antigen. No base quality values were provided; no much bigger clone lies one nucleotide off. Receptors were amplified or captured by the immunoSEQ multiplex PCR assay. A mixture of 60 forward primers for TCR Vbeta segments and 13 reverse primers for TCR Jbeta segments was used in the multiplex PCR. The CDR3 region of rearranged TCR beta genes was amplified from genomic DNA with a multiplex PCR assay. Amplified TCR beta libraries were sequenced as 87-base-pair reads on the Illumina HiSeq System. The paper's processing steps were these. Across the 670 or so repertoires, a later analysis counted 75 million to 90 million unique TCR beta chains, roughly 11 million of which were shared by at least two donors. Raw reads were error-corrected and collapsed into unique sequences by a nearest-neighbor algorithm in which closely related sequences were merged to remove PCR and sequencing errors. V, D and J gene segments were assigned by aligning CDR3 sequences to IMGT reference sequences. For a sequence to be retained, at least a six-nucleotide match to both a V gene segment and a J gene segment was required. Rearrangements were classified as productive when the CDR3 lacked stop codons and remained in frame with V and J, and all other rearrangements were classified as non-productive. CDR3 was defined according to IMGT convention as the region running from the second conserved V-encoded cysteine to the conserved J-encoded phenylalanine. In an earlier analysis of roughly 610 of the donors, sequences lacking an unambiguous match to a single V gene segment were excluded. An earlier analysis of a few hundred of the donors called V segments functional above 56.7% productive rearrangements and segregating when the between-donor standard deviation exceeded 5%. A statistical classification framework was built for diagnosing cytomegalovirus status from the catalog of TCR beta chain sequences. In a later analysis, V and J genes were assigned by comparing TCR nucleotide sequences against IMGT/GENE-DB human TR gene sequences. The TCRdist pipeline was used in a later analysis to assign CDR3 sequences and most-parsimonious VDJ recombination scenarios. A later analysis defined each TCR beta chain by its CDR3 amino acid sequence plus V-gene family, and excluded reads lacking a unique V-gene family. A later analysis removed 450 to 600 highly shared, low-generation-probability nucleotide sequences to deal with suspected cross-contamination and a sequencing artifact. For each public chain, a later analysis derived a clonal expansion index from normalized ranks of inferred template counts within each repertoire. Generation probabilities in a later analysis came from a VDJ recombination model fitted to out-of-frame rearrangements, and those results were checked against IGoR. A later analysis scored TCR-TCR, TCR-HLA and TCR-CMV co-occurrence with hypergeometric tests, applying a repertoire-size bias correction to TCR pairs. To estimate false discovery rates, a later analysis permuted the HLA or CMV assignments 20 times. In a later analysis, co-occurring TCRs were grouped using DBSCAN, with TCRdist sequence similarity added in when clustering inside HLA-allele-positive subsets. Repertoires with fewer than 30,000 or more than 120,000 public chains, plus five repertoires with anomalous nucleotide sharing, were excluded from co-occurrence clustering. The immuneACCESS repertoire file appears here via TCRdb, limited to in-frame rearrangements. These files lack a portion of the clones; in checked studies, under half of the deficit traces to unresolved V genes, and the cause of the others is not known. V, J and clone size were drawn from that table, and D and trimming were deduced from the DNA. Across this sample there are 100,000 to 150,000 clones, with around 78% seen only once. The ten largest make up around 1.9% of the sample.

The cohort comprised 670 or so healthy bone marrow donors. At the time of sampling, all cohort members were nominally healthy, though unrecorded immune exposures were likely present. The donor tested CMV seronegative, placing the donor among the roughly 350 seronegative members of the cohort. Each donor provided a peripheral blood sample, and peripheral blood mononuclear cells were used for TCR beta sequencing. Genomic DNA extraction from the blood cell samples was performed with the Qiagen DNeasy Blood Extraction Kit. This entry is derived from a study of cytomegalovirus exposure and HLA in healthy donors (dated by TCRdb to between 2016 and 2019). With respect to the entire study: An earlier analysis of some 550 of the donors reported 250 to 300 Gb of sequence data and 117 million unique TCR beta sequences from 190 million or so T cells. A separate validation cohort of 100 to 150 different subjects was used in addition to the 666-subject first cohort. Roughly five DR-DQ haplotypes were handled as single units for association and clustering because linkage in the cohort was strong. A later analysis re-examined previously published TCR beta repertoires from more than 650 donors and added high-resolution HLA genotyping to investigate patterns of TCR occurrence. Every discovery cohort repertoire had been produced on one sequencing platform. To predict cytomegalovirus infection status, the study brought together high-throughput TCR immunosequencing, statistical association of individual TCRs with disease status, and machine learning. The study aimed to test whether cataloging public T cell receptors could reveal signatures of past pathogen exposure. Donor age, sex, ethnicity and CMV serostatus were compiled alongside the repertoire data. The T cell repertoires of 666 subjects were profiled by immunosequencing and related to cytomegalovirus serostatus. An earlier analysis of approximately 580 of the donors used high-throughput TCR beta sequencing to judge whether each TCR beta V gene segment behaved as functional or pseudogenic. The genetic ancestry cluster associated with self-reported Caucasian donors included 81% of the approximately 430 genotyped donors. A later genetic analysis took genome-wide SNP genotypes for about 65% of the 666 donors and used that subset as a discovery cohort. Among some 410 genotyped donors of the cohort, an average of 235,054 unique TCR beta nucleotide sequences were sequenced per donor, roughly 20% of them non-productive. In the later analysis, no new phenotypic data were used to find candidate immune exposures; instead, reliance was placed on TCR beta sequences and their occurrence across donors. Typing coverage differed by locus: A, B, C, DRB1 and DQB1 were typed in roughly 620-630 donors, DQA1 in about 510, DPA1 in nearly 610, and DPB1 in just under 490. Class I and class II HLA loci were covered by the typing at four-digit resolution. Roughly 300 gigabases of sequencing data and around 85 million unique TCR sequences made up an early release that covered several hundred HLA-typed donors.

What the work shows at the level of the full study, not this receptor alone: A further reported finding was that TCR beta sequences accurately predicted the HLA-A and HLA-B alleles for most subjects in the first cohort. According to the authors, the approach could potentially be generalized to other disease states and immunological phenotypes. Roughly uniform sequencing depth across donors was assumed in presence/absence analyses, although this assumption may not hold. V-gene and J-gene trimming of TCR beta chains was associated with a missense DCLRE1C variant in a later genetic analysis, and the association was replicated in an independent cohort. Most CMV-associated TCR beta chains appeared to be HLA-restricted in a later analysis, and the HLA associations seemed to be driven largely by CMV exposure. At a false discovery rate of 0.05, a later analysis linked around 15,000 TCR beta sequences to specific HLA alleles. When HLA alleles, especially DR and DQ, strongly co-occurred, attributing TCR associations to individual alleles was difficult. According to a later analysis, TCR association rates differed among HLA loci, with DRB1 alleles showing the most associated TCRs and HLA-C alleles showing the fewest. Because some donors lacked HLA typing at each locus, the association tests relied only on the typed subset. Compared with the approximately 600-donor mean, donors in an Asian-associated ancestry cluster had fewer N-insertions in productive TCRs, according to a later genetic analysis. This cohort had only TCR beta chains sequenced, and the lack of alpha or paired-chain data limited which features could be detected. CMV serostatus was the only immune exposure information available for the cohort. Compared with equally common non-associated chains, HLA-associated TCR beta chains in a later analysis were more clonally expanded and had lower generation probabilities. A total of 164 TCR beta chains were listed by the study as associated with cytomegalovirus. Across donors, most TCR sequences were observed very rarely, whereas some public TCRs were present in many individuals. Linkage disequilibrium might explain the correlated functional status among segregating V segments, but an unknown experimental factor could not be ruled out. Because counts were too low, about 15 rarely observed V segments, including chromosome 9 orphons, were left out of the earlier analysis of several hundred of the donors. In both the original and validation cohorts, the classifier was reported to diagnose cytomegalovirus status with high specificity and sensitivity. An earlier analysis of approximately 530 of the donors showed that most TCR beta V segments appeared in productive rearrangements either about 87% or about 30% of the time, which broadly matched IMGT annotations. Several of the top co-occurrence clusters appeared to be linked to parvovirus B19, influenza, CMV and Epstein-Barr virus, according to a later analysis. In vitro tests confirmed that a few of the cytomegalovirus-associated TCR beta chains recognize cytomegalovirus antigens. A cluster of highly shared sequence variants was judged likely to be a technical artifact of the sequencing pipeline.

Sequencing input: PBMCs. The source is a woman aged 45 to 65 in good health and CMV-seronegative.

CDR3 region: CASSKTDRTNEKLFF. The DNA sequence is as follows: TGCGCCAGCAGTAAAACGGACAGAACTAATGAAAAACTGTTTTTT. The sequence joins TRBV10-1 to TRBJ1-4; D gene: possibly TRBD1, on 6 matching bases. From a lookup of the germline V gene (reference sequence), CDR1 and CDR2 are WNHNN and SYGVQD. A distance of 11 bases separates the germline ends of V and J, which lose 5 bases and 1 base respectively. From the cysteine through the phenylalanine, the CDR3 covers 15 amino acids. Just CDR3 DNA is preserved here, 45 bases in frame from base 1.